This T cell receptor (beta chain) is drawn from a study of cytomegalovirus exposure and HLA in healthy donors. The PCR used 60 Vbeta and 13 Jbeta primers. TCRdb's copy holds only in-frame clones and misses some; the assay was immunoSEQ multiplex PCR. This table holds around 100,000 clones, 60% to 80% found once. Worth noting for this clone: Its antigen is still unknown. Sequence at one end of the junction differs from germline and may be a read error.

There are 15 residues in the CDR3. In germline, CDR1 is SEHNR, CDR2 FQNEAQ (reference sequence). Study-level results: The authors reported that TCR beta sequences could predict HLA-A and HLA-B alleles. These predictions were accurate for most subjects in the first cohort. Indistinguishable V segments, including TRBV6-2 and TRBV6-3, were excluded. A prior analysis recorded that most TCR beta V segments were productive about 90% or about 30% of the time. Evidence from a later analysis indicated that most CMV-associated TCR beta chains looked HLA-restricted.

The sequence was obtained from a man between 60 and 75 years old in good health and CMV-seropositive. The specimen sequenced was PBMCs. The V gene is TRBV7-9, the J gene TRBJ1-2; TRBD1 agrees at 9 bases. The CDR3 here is CSSSLTGQGIHGYTF. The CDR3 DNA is TGTTCCAGCAGCTTAACGGGACAGGGTATCCATGGCTACACCTTC. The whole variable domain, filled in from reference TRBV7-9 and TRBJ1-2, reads DTGVSQNPRHKITKRGQNVTFRCDPISEHNRLYWYRQTLGQGPEFLTYFQNEAQLEKSRLLSDRFSAERPKGSFSTLEIQRTEQGDSAMYLCSSSLTGQGIHGYTFGSGTRLTVV.